Included here is one T cell receptor beta chain sequence, with context. CDR3 length equals 15 residues. Germline V gives CDR1 SGHAT, CDR2 FQNNGV. V trimming: 5 bases; J trimming: 0 bases; junction bases outside the gene matches: 6. Repertoires were generated with immunoSEQ multiplex PCR, while TCRdb's copy carries only in-frame clones and drops some. The sample carries a few hundred thousand clones, around 90% recorded once. The sample is drawn from a study of blood T cell repertoires in COVID-19. Study background: COVID-19 samples, acute and convalescent, were from the United States, Italy and Spain.

V gene TRBV11-2 combines with J gene TRBJ2-5; 7 bases fit TRBD2. Sequencing was carried out using PBMCs or T cells enriched from blood (not recorded which). This clonotype was obtained from a man aged 30 to 39 who had recovered from COVID-19. The CDR3 nucleotides are TGTGCCAGCAGCGAACGCGGGGGACACCAAGAGACCCAGTACTTC. This codes for CASSERGGHQETQYF.